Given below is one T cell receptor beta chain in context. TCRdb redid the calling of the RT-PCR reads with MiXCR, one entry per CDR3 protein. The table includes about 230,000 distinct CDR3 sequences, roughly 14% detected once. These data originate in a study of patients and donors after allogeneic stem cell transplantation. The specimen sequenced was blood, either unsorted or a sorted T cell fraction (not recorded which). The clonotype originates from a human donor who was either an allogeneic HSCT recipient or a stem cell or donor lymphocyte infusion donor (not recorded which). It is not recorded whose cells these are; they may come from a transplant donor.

The DNA for the CDR3 is TGTGCCAGCATGATGACTAGCGGGGCCTACGAGCAGTACTTC. As protein: CASMMTSGAYEQYF. The chain links TRBV6-1 to TRBJ2-7, with 11 nucleotides matching TRBD2. V lost 7 bases to trimming and J lost 2 bases; unmatched junction nucleotides: 4. The germline V gene has CDR1 MNHNS and CDR2 SASEGT. This CDR3 is 14 amino acids long.